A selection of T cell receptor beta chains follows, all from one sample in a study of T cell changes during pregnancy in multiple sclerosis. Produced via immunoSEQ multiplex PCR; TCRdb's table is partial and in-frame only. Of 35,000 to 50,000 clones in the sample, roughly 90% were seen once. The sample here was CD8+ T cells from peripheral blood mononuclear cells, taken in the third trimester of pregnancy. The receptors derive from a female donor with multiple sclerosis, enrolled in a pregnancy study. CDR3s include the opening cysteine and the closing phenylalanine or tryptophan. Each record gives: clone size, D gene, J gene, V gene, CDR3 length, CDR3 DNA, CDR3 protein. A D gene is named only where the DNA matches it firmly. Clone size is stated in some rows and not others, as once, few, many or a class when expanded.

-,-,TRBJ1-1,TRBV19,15,TGTGCCAGTAGTATCCGAGGACAGCCGAACACTGAAGCTTTCTTT,CASSIRGQPNTEAFF
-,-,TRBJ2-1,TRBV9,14,TGTGCCAGCAGCGTAGATCCTAGCAGCAATGAGCAGTTCTTC,CASSVDPSSNEQFF
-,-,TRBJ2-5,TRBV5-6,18,TGTGCCACCTGGTTAGGGCAGGGCATTACCACACCCCAAGAGACCCAGTACTTC,CATWLGQGITTPQETQYF
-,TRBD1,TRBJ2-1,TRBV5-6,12,TGTGCCAGCAGCTGGACAGGGGGTGAGCAGTTCTTC,CASSWTGGEQFF
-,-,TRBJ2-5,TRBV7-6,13,TGTGCCAGCAGCTTAGCGGGCGGGGAGACCCAGTACTTC,CASSLAGGETQYF
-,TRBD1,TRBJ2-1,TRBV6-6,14,TGTGCCAGCAGTTCCACTGTACAGGGGAATGAGCAGTTCTTC,CASSSTVQGNEQFF
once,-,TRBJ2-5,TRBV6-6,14,TGTGCCAGCAGTTACTCGTCTAGGTCGGAGACCCAGTACTTC,CASSYSSRSETQYF
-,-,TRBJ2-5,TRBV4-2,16,TGTGCCAGCAGCCAAGATCTGGCGAGCGCTCAAGAGACCCAGTACTTC,CASSQDLASAQETQYF
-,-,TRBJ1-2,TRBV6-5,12,TGTGCCAGCAGTTACGGCGGGGCAGGCTACACCTTC,CASSYGGAGYTF
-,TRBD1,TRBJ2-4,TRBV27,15,TGTGCCAGCAGTTCGCCGGGACAGGGGGCTGACATTCAGTACTTC,CASSSPGQGADIQYF
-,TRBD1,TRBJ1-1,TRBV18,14,TGTGCCAGCTCACCACAGGGGGCAAACACTGAAGCTTTCTTT,CASSPQGANTEAFF
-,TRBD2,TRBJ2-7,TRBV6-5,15,TGTGCCAGCAGTTACAGCACCAGCGGGATTTACGAGCAGTACTTC,CASSYSTSGIYEQYF
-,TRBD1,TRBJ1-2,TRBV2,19,TGTGCCAGCACACAGGGACAGGGGGGACTTATGCGCTACTTAAGTGGCTACACCTTC,CASTQGQGGLMRYLSGYTF
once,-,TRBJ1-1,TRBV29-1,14,TGTACCGTTATCCCCTCACAGGGACCGTTTGAAGCTTTCTTT,CTVIPSQGPFEAFF